This TCR beta chain was sequenced for a study of blood T cell repertoires in COVID-19. Study information: Some COVID-19 samples were acute and others convalescent; all came from the United States, Italy and Spain. The analysed material was cDNA or gDNA that came from T cells, B-cell-depleted T cells, or PBMCs.

In the study's own analysis: From reference gene primer amplification, estimates of nucleated cell counts were derived. Generated by immunoSEQ multiplex PCR, the TCRdb table keeps only in-frame clones and is missing some. From that table come the V and J calls and clone size; the DNA was used to work out D and trimming. The data hold over 150,000 clones, with approximately 88% observed a single time. The CDR3 is 15 residues long. With V trimmed by 7 bases and J by 4 bases, 11 bases remained unmatched. Germline lookup yields CDR1 SQVTM and CDR2 ANQGSEA. The receptor was derived from a man aged 18 to 30 with active or convalescent COVID-19. Sequencing input: peripheral blood. The chain links TRBV29-1 to TRBJ2-2, with TRBD2 matching over 8 bases. The CDR3 DNA reads TGCAGCGGTGGGGCTGCGGGAGGTTCCACCGGGGAGCTGTTTTTT. This codes for CSGGAAGGSTGELFF.